This T cell receptor (beta chain) is from a study of identifying expanded T cells in peripheral blood. Data came from immunoSEQ multiplex PCR; TCRdb stores just in-frame clones and leaves some out. The table records about 58,000 clones, roughly nine tenths of them present only once. Broader study findings: Over two and four weeks, about 16 and 19 clones changed, versus approximately 1.2 between replicates.

As to this clone: The target antigen is unknown.

Trimming pared 0 bases from V and 3 bases from J, leaving 6 bases between. This CDR3 has 13 residues. Germline-derived CDR1 and CDR2 are MGHRA and YSYEKL. No infections or other immune events were documented during collection. This TCR came from a person between 18 and 70 years old in good health. The chain links TRBV4-1 to TRBJ2-7; D not resolved. The sample comprised blood. CDR3 DNA: TGCGCCAGCAGCCAAGATCCTGTCTACGAGCAGTACTTC. Translating gives CASSQDPVYEQYF.